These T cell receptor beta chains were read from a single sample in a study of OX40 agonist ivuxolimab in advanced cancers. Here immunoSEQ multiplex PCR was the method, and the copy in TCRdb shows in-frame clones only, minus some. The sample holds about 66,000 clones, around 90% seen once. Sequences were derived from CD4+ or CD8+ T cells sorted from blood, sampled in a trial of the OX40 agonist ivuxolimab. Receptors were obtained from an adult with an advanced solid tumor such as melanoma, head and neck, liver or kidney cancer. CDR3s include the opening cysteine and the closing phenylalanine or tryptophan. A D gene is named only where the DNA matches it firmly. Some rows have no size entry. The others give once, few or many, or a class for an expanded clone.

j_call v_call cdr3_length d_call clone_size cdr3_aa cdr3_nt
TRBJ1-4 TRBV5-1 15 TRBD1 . CASSRQGSTNEKLFF TGCGCCAGCAGTCGACAGGGTTCCACTAATGAAAAACTGTTTTTT
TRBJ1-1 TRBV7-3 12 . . CASSRDGTEAFF TGTGCCAGCAGCCGGGACGGAACTGAAGCTTTCTTT
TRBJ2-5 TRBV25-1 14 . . CASSEFGTAETQYF TGTGCCAGCAGTGAATTTGGGACCGCGGAGACCCAGTACTTC
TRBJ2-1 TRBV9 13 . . CASSVRADNEQFF TGTGCCAGCAGCGTTAGGGCGGACAATGAGCAGTTCTTC
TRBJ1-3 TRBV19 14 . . CASSIPGSGNTIYF TGTGCCAGTAGTATCCCAGGGTCTGGAAACACCATATATTTT
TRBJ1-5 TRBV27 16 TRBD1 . CASSPVWGQRNQPQHF TGTGCCAGCAGTCCGGTATGGGGACAGCGAAATCAGCCCCAGCATTTT
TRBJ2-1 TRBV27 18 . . CASSLSGLLMPGTNEQFF TGTGCCAGCAGTTTATCAGGGTTACTGATGCCGGGCACTAATGAGCAGTTCTTC
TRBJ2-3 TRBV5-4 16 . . CASSGVGLYGGDTQYF TGTGCCAGCAGCGGCGTTGGGCTTTATGGAGGGGATACGCAGTATTTT
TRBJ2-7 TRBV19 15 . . CASSIELAATYEQYF TGTGCCAGTAGTATAGAACTAGCCGCCACCTACGAGCAGTACTTC
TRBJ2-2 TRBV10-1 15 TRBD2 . CARTREGRDTGELFF TGCGCCAGAACCCGGGAGGGGAGGGACACCGGGGAGCTGTTTTTT
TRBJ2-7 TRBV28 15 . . CASSTRAGRPYEQYF TGTGCCAGCAGCACCCGGGCGGGGAGGCCCTACGAGCAGTACTTC
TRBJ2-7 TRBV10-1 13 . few CASSEGGSYEQYF TGCGCCAGCAGTGAGGGGGGGTCCTACGAGCAGTACTTC
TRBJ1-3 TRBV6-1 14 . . CASSVGVFGNTIYF TGTGCCAGCAGTGTGGGGGTATTTGGAAACACCATATATTTT
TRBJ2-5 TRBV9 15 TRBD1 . CASSGTTGYGETQYF TGTGCCAGCAGCGGAACGACAGGGTATGGGGAGACCCAGTACTTC
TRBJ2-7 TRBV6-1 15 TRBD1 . CASTTEAGGGYEQYF TGTGCCAGCACCACAGAGGCAGGGGGTGGCTACGAGCAGTACTTC
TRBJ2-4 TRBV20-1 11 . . CSAPGKNIQYF TGCAGTGCTCCCGGGAAAAACATTCAGTACTTC
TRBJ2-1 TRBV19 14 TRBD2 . CASKLAGAVGEQFF TGTGCCAGTAAACTAGCGGGGGCCGTGGGGGAGCAGTTCTTC
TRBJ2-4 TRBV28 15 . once CASSLWFRGKNIQYF TGTGCCAGCAGTTTATGGTTCAGGGGTAAAAACATTCAGTACTTC
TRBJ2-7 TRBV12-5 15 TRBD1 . CASGSPGTVTYEQYF TGTGCTAGTGGTTCCCCGGGGACAGTAACCTACGAGCAGTACTTC
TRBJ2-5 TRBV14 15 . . CASSQRAQGSGTQYF TGTGCCAGCAGCCAGAGGGCACAGGGATCTGGGACCCAGTACTTC
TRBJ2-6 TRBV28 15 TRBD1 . CATQGAQSGANVLTF TGTGCCACCCAGGGGGCGCAATCTGGGGCCAACGTCCTGACTTTC
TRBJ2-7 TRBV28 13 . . CASSSSVPYEQYF TGTGCCAGCAGTTCTAGCGTGCCCTACGAGCAGTACTTC
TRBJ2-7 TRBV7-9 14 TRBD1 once CASSPRTGNYEQYF TGTGCCAGCAGCCCGAGGACAGGGAACTACGAGCAGTACTTC
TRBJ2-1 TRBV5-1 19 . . CASSFSRFQGGTIYNEQFF TGCGCCAGCAGCTTTAGCAGGTTCCAAGGGGGTACTATCTACAATGAGCAGTTCTTC
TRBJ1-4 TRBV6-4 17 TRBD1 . CAGSDREGRATNEKLFF TGTGCCGGCAGTGACAGGGAGGGGCGAGCAACTAATGAAAAACTGTTTTTT
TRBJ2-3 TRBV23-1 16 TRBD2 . CASSLESGRAVDTQYF TGCGCCAGCAGTTTAGAGAGCGGGAGGGCCGTAGATACGCAGTATTTT
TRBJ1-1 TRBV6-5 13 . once CASSYSRDTEAFF TGTGCCAGCAGTTACTCTCGGGACACTGAAGCTTTCTTT
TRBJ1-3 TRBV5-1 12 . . CASSQNGNTIYF TGCGCCAGCAGCCAGAACGGAAACACCATATATTTT
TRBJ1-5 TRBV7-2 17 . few CASSSFGGFGISQPQHF TGTGCCAGCAGCTCCTTCGGGGGGTTCGGGATTAGTCAGCCCCAGCATTTT
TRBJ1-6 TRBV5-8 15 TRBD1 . CASSPRTGLRRTLHF TGTGCCAGCAGCCCGAGGACAGGGTTGAGACGCACCCTCCACTTT
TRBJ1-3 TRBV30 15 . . CAWSGSFISGNTIYF TGTGCCTGGAGTGGTTCCTTCATCTCTGGAAACACCATATATTTT
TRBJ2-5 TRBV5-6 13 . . CASSHNARETQYF TGTGCCAGCAGCCACAATGCCCGGGAGACCCAGTACTTC
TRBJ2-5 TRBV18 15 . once CASSQDSPPGETQYF TGTGCCAGCTCACAGGACAGCCCCCCGGGAGAGACCCAGTACTTC
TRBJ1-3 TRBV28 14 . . CASSRDNSGNTIYF TGTGCCAGCAGTCGGGACAACTCTGGAAACACCATATATTTT
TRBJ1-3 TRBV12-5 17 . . CASGLDRSGVYGNTIYF TGTGCTAGTGGTTTGGACCGGTCAGGGGTGTATGGAAACACCATATATTTT
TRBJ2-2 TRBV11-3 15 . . CASSLEGSGTGELFF TGTGCCAGCAGCTTAGAGGGAAGCGGGACCGGGGAGCTGTTTTTT
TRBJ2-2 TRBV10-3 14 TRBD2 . CAIRAGGATGELFF TGTGCCATCAGGGCGGGAGGTGCTACCGGGGAGCTGTTTTTT